These 14 T cell receptor beta chains were sequenced from one sample in a study of shared clonotypes between healthy human individuals. Using immunoSEQ multiplex PCR, the repertoire was profiled, and TCRdb retains in-frame clones only, with some absent. The sample has some 700,000 clones, around 90% seen once; the top ten hold about 34%. The specimen sequenced was memory CD8+ T cells from PBMCs. Subset defined: CD45RO+ cells pooled with CCR7-negative TemRA cells. The receptors stem from a man between 18 and 29 years old in good health. Some clones in this sample may be carry-over from other donors' samples.

Points on this clone: The same CDR3 can be traced to other DNA sequences in this sample. The chain has TRBV9 and TRBJ2-1; 8 nucleotides agree with TRBD2. V gave up 0 bases and J gave up 4 bases; unmatched junction bases: 3. CDR1 is SGDLS and CDR2 is YYNGEE in the germline V gene. The CDR3 extends over 15 amino acids. CDR3: CASSVVTSGYNEQFF. CDR3 nucleotide sequence: TGTGCCAGCAGCGTAGTCACTAGCGGTTACAATGAGCAGTTCTTC.

The rearrangement links TRBV28 to TRBJ2-7; weak D call: TRBD1 (6 bases). Trimming removed 8 bases from V and 1 base from J, with 12 bases in between. CDR3 length equals 13 residues. The germline V gene has CDR1 MDHEN and CDR2 SYDVKM. In nucleotides, the CDR3 is TGTGCCAGCCGCCACAGGGAATCCTACGAGCAGTACTTC. Its translation is CASRHRESYEQYF.

This clone has just one count. This chain uses TRBV27 with TRBJ2-3; the D gene is possibly TRBD1 (5 bases). The germline V gene has CDR1 MNHEY and CDR2 SMNVEV (reference sequence). This CDR3 has 14 residues. V was cut by 2 bases and J by 4 bases, with 10 bases left in between. CDR3 amino acids: CASSLVRVSDTQYF. DNA for the CDR3: TGTGCCAGCAGTTTAGTCAGGGTTTCAGATACGCAGTATTTT.

The rearrangement uses TRBV6-5 and TRBJ2-7, with TRBD1 identical over 8 bases. Looked up from germline, CDR1 is MNHEY and CDR2 is SVGAGI. Losses at the gene ends were 6 bases for V and 6 bases for J; bases not matched to a gene: 7. CDR3 length: 13 residues. The CDR3 nucleotides are TGTGCCAGCAGCCTGGGACAGGTGGGCGAGCAGTACTTC. It yields the protein CASSLGQVGEQYF.

The chain combines TRBV7-9 with TRBJ1-1; TRBD1 matches 7 bases. CDR1 and CDR2 from the germline V gene are SEHNR and FQNEAQ (reference sequence). V lost 4 bases and J lost 7; bases outside the gene matches: 12. The CDR3 has 15 residues. The CDR3: CASSSHYGQDLEAFF. CDR3 DNA: TGTGCCAGCAGCTCCCACTATGGACAGGACCTTGAAGCTTTCTTT.

The rearrangement links TRBV7-3 to TRBJ2-2; D may be TRBD1 or TRBD2 (5 bases each). Germline-derived CDR1 and CDR2 are SGHTA and FQGTGA. The V end lost 2 bases, the J end lost 4 bases, and 17 bases lay between the germline ends. The CDR3 is 17 amino acids. CDR3 loop: CASSLVGAQVGTGELFF. Here the CDR3 DNA reads TGTGCCAGCAGCTTAGTCGGGGCCCAGGTCGGCACCGGGGAGCTGTTTTTT.

This chain uses TRBV5-1 with TRBJ2-1; D unresolved. In germline, CDR1 is SGHRS, CDR2 YFSETQ. Trimming left V 4 bases short and J 6 bases short, with 8 bases between. CDR3 size: 12 residues. This CDR3 reads CASSLISNEQFF. CDR3 DNA: TGCGCCAGCAGCCTAATCTCCAATGAGCAGTTCTTC.

This clone was counted at least ten times. The chain carries TRBV29-1 and TRBJ1-1; perhaps TRBD1 as D (6 bases). CDR1 is SQVTM and CDR2 is ANQGSEA in the germline V gene. This CDR3 is 8 amino acids long. The germline V and J ends were trimmed by 5 bases and 13 bases, with 8 bases remaining between them. In nucleotides, the CDR3 is TGCAGCGTTAAAGGGGGTTTCTTT. This sequence encodes CSVKGGFF.

This clone was counted a few times. V and J are TRBV6-1 and TRBJ1-2, with unresolved D. The germline CDR1 and CDR2 sequences are MNHNS and SASEGT. The CDR3 is made up of 13 amino acids. V lost 9 bases and J 3 bases, leaving 14 bases between the germline ends. Written as DNA, the CDR3 is TGTGCCAGTGGGGTCCTAATTTACTATGGCTACACCTTC. It codes for CASGVLIYYGYTF.

The V gene is TRBV6-6, the J gene TRBJ1-1; 8 nucleotides align to TRBD1. The germline V gene encodes CDR1 MNHNY and CDR2 SVGAGI (reference sequence). V trimming: 8 bases; J trimming: 0 bases; junction bases outside the gene matches: 5. CDR3 length equals 14 residues. CDR3 protein: CASGDRSMNTEAFF. In DNA form, the CDR3 reads TGTGCCAGCGGGGACAGGAGCATGAACACTGAAGCTTTCTTT.

The chain employs TRBV9 and TRBJ1-2; D is ambiguous. This CDR3 has 13 residues. Looked up from germline, CDR1 is SGDLS and CDR2 is YYNGEE. The V end was cut by 6 bases, the J end by 4 bases, with 13 bases between. The DNA for the CDR3 is TGTGCCAGCACGGTAGCGAATGGCTATGGCTACACCTTC. Protein: CASTVANGYGYTF. Full variable domain (missing parts from reference TRBV9 and TRBJ1-2): DSGVTQTPKHLITATGQRVTLRCSPRSGDLSVYWYQQSLDQGLQFLIQYYNGEERAKGNILERFSAQQFPDLHSELNLSSLELGDSALYFCASTVANGYGYTFGSGTRLTVV.

The V and J genes are TRBV10-3 and TRBJ1-1, with 7 bases fitting TRBD1. Germline CDR1 ENHRY, CDR2 SYGVKD. There are 14 residues in the CDR3. V was pared by 8 bases and J by 4 bases, with 10 bases of the junction left unmatched. Written as DNA, the CDR3 is TGTGCCATCCAGGAAAGGGGGCCGGGCACTGAAGCTTTCTTT. This translates into CAIQERGPGTEAFF.

V gene TRBV25-1 combines with J gene TRBJ2-1; TRBD2 aligns across 13 bases. This CDR3 is built from 17 residues. CDR1 MGHDK and CDR2 SYGVNS come from the germline V gene. The junction had 11 bases not matched to a gene; V was cut back by 6 bases and J by 6 bases. CDR3 DNA sequence: TGTGCCAGCAGCGGACTAGCGGGAGATGAAGTGAGCAATGAGCAGTTCTTC. This gives the protein CASSGLAGDEVSNEQFF.

The V and J genes are TRBV27 and TRBJ1-5; D is undetermined. The germline CDR1 and CDR2 sequences are MNHEY and SMNVEV (reference sequence). Trimming left V 5 bases short and J 0 bases short, with 11 bases between. This CDR3 has 15 residues. For the CDR3, the DNA is TGTGCCAGCAGTGACCCGACGGTTAGCAATCAGCCCCAGCATTTT. Amino acid sequence: CASSDPTVSNQPQHF.